The 16 T cell receptor beta chains below all came from one sample that was sequenced in a study of blood T cells in healthy people across ages. Using a J-beta primer mix together with a sample-barcoded 5' primer, a second PCR was run for roughly 6 to 12 cycles. TCRdb re-analysed the 5' RACE reads in MiXCR, keeping a single row per CDR3 protein. The sample contains 650,000 to 1,000,000 distinct CDR3 sequences, around 36% of which appear only once. Material for sequencing was blood. All receptors derive from a man in his late teens or twenties in good health.

This chain joins TRBV2 and TRBJ1-5, with D possibly TRBD1 on 5 matching bases. Looked up from germline, CDR1 is SNHLY and CDR2 is FYNNEI. This CDR3 comprises 14 residues. V lost 6 bases and J lost 7, with 16 bases in between. The CDR3 nucleotides are TGTGCCAGCAGCGAGACAGTCCTTAAGCAGCCCCAGCATTTT. This encodes CASSETVLKQPQHF.

This chain joins TRBV9 and TRBJ2-5; 14 bases fit TRBD2. Trimming removed 3 bases from V and 2 bases from J; junction bases left unmatched: 3. This CDR3 region has 16 residues. Germline assignment: CDR1 SGDLS and CDR2 YYNGEE. The CDR3 protein is CASSAGTSGRQETQYF. In nucleotides, the CDR3 is TGTGCCAGCAGCGCCGGGACTAGCGGGAGACAAGAGACCCAGTACTTC.

This clonotype was recorded at least ten times. The chain is built from TRBV5-1 and TRBJ1-5; the match to TRBD1 covers 10 bases. CDR3 length equals 15 residues. Germline V CDR1 and CDR2: SGHRS, YFSETQ. With V trimmed by 3 bases and J by 7 bases, 7 bases remained unmatched. The CDR3: CASSSGTGARQPQHF. CDR3 coding DNA: TGCGCCAGCAGCTCCGGGACAGGGGCACGCCAGCCCCAGCATTTT. The whole variable domain, filled in from reference TRBV5-1 and TRBJ1-5, reads KAGVTQTPRYLIKTRGQQVTLSCSPISGHRSVSWYQQTPGQGLQFLFEYFSETQRNKGNFPGRFSGRQFSNSRSEMNVSTLELGDSALYLCASSSGTGARQPQHFGDGTRLSIL.

This clonotype was seen a handful of times. This chain joins TRBV7-2 and TRBJ2-7; D perhaps matches TRBD1 (5 bases). This CDR3 spans 13 amino acids. V dropped 4 bases and J dropped 6 bases, with 13 bases sitting between them. Germline values: CDR1 SGHTA, CDR2 FQGNSA. The CDR3 protein is CASSSGQRTEQYF. CDR3 nucleotide sequence: TGTGCCAGCAGCTCAGGACAACGCACCGAGCAGTACTTC.

This clonotype was seen a few times. The chain uses TRBV19 and TRBJ1-2; D uncertain. In germline, CDR1 is LNHDA, CDR2 SQIVND (reference sequence). Trimming left V 4 bases short and J 5 bases short, with 11 bases between. The CDR3 is 13 residues long. CDR3: CASSKAAGYGYTF. DNA of the CDR3: TGTGCCAGTAGTAAGGCCGCCGGGTATGGCTACACCTTC.

V usage is TRBV20-1 and J usage is TRBJ1-5; TRBD1 agrees at 9 bases. V shed 0 bases, J shed 5 bases, and the junction held 2 bases outside the gene matches. This CDR3 region has 14 residues. Germline assignment: CDR1 DFQATT and CDR2 SNEGSKA (reference sequence). CDR3 protein: CSAREGTGYQPQHF. The CDR3 bases are TGCAGTGCTAGAGAAGGGACAGGGTATCAGCCCCAGCATTTT.

The sample holds a few counts of this clonotype. V gene TRBV25-1 combines with J gene TRBJ1-5, with no clear D. The length of the CDR3 is 15 residues. Germline values: CDR1 MGHDK, CDR2 SYGVNS. The V and J ends lost 2 bases and 9 bases respectively, with 17 bases between them. The CDR3 is CASSEEGLYKGPQHF. The DNA for the CDR3 is TGTGCCAGCAGTGAAGAAGGGCTCTACAAAGGGCCCCAGCATTTT.

This chain uses TRBV7-2 with TRBJ2-7, with a tentative D call TRBD1 (5 bases). The CDR3 length is 15 residues. Germline CDR1 reads SGHTA; CDR2 reads FQGNSA. With 5 bases removed from V and 7 bases from J, the gap between germline ends came to 21 bases. The CDR3 sequence: CASSPMGQKYNEQYF. Written as DNA, the CDR3 is TGTGCCAGCAGCCCTATGGGGCAGAAATACAATGAGCAGTACTTC.

The sample holds a few counts of this clonotype. The CDR3 sequence is CATSRGPQGGLGEQYF. Here the CDR3 DNA reads TGTGCCACCAGCAGGGGCCCACAGGGAGGGCTTGGTGAGCAGTACTTC. The rearrangement uses TRBV15 and TRBJ2-7; maybe TRBD2 (7 bases). The CDR3 has 16 residues. V was cut by 3 bases and J by 7 bases, with 22 bases left in between. The germline gives CDR1 LNHNV, CDR2 YYDKDF (reference sequence).

Worth noting for this clonotype: An end of the junction does not agree with germline; a read error may underlie this. This chain uses TRBV7-2 with TRBJ2-2, with a weak D call TRBD2 (6 bases). The length of the CDR3 is 18 residues. Germline CDR1 SGHTA, CDR2 FQGNSA. CDR3 region: CASSSSYRRGTDTGELFF. Here the CDR3 DNA reads TGTGCCAGTAGCTCCAGTTACCGGAGGGGTACGGACACCGGGGAGCTGTTTTTT.

The rearrangement links TRBV6-5 to TRBJ1-1; perhaps TRBD1 as D (5 bases). V was shortened by 6 bases and J by 2 bases, with 13 bases between the two germline ends. CDR3 length equals 14 residues. Germline CDR1 is MNHEY and CDR2 is SVGAGI. In DNA, the CDR3 is TGTGCCAGCAGCTATTGGGACGGCAACACTGAAGCTTTCTTT. This translates into CASSYWDGNTEAFF.

This clonotype has at least ten counts. The chain employs TRBV4-3 and TRBJ2-7, with 9 bases identical to TRBD1. The CDR3 loop spans 17 amino acids. CDR1 LGHNA and CDR2 YSLEER come from the germline V gene. Trimming cost V 0 bases and J 7 bases; bases outside gene matches: 13. CDR3 amino acids: CASSQDSSGQGDNEQYF. Here the CDR3 DNA reads TGCGCCAGCAGCCAAGATAGTTCGGGACAGGGTGACAATGAGCAGTACTTC.

The chain carries TRBV4-3 and TRBJ2-1; 8 bases agree with TRBD2. After removal of 3 bases from V and 3 bases from J, the junction contained 4 bases not matched to a gene. Per the germline V gene, CDR1 is LGHNA and CDR2 is YSLEER. This CDR3 spans 15 amino acids. In DNA, the CDR3 is TGCGCCAGCAGCCAGGACCGGGAGGGCTACAATGAGCAGTTCTTC. Protein sequence: CASSQDREGYNEQFF.

In this sample, this clonotype turned up a few times. The chain carries TRBV6-1 and TRBJ1-6, with TRBD1 matching 9 bases. The CDR3 length is 20 residues. With V trimmed by 5 bases and J by 6 bases, 20 bases remained unmatched. From germline, CDR1 is MNHNS and CDR2 SASEGT. CDR3 residues: CASSRHLPGQGEGGNSPLHF. The CDR3, as DNA: TGTGCCAGCAGTCGACACCTCCCGGGACAGGGAGAGGGAGGTAATTCACCCCTCCACTTT.

This chain joins TRBV16 and TRBJ1-5; 10 bases are a match to TRBD1. CDR3 length: 15 residues. Germline assignment: CDR1 KGHSY and CDR2 FQNENV. V lost 2 bases to trimming and J lost 4 bases; unmatched junction nucleotides: 2. The CDR3 reads CASSQGGQGNQPQHF. The DNA for the CDR3 is TGTGCCAGCAGCCAAGGGGGACAGGGGAATCAGCCCCAGCATTTT.

The chain recombines TRBV5-1 with TRBJ2-1; D gene unclear. Germline CDR1 and CDR2: SGHRS and YFSETQ. Trimming removed 0 bases from V and 4 bases from J, with 11 bases in between. There are 15 residues in the CDR3. CDR3 sequence reads: CASSLDSGRYNEQFF. Written as DNA, the CDR3 is TGCGCCAGCAGCTTGGATAGTGGCAGGTACAATGAGCAGTTCTTC. Variable domain in full (rest from reference TRBV5-1 and TRBJ2-1): KAGVTQTPRYLIKTRGQQVTLSCSPISGHRSVSWYQQTPGQGLQFLFEYFSETQRNKGNFPGRFSGRQFSNSRSEMNVSTLELGDSALYLCASSLDSGRYNEQFFGPGTRLTVL.